Listed below are T cell receptor beta chains from one sample, sequenced in a study of blood T cell repertoires in COVID-19. The method was immunoSEQ multiplex PCR; TCRdb's version includes in-frame clones alone and lacks a portion of them. The sample includes about 80,000 clones, 89% of them seen just once. Sequenced: peripheral blood. These receptors were taken from a man in his 70s with active or convalescent COVID-19. The CDR3 runs from the conserved cysteine through the conserved F or W. D genes are given only for firm matches. Some rows have no size entry. The others give once, few or many, or a class for an expanded clone.

D gene,J gene,V gene,clone size,CDR3 DNA,CDR3 protein
-,TRBJ2-7,TRBV29-1,-,TGCAGCGTTAAGGTACAGGGCTACGAGCAGTACTTC,CSVKVQGYEQYF
TRBD2,TRBJ2-3,TRBV7-3,-,TGTGCCAGCAGCACCCTAGCGGGAGTCACAGATACGCAGTATTTT,CASSTLAGVTDTQYF
-,TRBJ2-1,TRBV6-7,-,TGTGCCAGCAGTTTGCGGCGTGGGGAACGGGGAACCAATGAGCAGTTCTTC,CASSLRRGERGTNEQFF
-,TRBJ1-2,TRBV7-2,-,TGTGCCAGCAGCTTGGGCAGGGGCTATGGCTACACCTTC,CASSLGRGYGYTF
TRBD1,TRBJ2-1,TRBV5-1,-,TGCGCCACCAGTACCGGGACAGGGTCCTACAATGAGCAGTTCTTC,CATSTGTGSYNEQFF
-,TRBJ1-6,TRBV28,-,TGTGCCAGCAGCGAGGGTGGTTTTGATTCACCCCTCCACTTT,CASSEGGFDSPLHF
-,TRBJ1-6,TRBV3-1/TRBV3-2,few,TGTGCCAGCAGCTCTGTGCCAGGGTGGCGTTCACCCCTCCACTTT,CASSSVPGWRSPLHF
-,TRBJ1-5,TRBV19,-,TGTGCCAGTATTCCCCGCCCTGGGAGGTGGCCCCAGCATTTT,CASIPRPGRWPQHF
TRBD2,TRBJ2-3,TRBV7-3,-,TGTGCCAGCAGCCCCCAGCGGGGGGGCACAGATACGCAGTATTTT,CASSPQRGGTDTQYF
TRBD1,TRBJ1-1,TRBV23-1,-,TGCGCCACTACGGGACAGGGGGATGAAGCTTTCTTT,CATTGQGDEAFF
TRBD2,TRBJ2-3,TRBV30,-,TGTGCCTGGAGTAATAGCGGGCGTAGCACAGATACGCAGTATTTT,CAWSNSGRSTDTQYF
TRBD1,TRBJ1-2,TRBV27,-,TGTGCCAGCCGGACAGGGGCTAGCGGCTACACCTTC,CASRTGASGYTF
-,TRBJ1-1,TRBV5-6,-,TGTGCCAGCAGCTTGAGGGTGGGTGAGGGCACTGAAGCTTTCTTT,CASSLRVGEGTEAFF
-,TRBJ2-4,TRBV2,-,TGTGCCAGCATCGGGATAGCCAAAAACATTCAGTACTTC,CASIGIAKNIQYF